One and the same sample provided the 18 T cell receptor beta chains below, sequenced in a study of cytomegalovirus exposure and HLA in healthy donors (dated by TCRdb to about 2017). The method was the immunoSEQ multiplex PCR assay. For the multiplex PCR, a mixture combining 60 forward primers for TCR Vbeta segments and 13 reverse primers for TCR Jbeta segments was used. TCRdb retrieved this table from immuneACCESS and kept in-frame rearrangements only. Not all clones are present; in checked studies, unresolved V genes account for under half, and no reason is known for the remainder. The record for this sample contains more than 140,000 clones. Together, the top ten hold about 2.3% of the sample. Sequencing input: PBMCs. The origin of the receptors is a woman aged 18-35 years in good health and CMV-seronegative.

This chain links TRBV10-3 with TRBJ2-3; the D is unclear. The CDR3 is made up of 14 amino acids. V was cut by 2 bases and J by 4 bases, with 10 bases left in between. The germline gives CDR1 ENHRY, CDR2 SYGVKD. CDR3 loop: CAISEKLVADTQYF. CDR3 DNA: TGTGCCATCAGTGAGAAGTTAGTTGCAGATACGCAGTATTTT.

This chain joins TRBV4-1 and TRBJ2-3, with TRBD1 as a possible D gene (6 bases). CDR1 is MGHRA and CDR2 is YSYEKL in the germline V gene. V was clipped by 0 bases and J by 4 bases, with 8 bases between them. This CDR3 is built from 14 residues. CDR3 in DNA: TGCGCCAGCAGCCAAGATCAGGGGTCAGATACGCAGTATTTT. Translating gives CASSQDQGSDTQYF.

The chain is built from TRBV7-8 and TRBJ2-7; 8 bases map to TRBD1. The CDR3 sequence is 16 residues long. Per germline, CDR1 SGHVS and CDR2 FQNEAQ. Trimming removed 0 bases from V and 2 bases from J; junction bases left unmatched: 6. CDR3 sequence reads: CASSLAHPTGAYEQYV. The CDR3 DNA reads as TGTGCCAGCAGCTTAGCGCATCCGACAGGGGCCTACGAGCAGTACGTC.

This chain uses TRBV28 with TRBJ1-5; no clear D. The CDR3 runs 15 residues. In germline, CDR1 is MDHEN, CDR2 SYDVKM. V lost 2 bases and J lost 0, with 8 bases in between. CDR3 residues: CASSLEYVSNQPQHF. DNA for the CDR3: TGTGCCAGCAGTTTAGAGTACGTTAGCAATCAGCCCCAGCATTTT.

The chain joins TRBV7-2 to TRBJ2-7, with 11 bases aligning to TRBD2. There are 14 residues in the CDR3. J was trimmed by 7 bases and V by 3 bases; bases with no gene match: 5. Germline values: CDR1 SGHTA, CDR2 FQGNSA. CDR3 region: CASSFSGRAGEQYF. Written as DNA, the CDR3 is TGTGCCAGCAGCTTTAGCGGGAGGGCGGGTGAGCAGTACTTC.

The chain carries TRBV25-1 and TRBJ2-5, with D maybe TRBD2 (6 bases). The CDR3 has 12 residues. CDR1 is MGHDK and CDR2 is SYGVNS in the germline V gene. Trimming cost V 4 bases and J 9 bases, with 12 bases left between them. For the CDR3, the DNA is TGTGCCAGCAGTGCGGGACTCGGGGCCCAGTACTTC. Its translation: CASSAGLGAQYF.

The CDR3 protein is CASSSTRNEQFF. CDR3 sequence (DNA): TGTGCCAGCAGTTCAACGCGGAATGAGCAGTTCTTC. The V gene is TRBV27, the J gene TRBJ2-1; D gene ambiguous. V lost 4 bases and J lost 7, with 8 bases in between. Germline loops: CDR1 MNHEY, CDR2 SMNVEV (reference sequence). There are 12 residues in the CDR3.

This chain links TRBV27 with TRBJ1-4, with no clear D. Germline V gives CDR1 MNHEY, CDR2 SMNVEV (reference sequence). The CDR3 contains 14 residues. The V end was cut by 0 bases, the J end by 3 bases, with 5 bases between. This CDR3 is CASSLSLANEKLFF. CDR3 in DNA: TGTGCCAGCAGTTTATCACTGGCTAATGAAAAACTGTTTTTT.

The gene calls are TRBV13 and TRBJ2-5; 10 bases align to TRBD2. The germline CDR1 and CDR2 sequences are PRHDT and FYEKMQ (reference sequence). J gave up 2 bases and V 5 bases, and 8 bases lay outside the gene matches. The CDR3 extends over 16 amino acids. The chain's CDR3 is CASSRRLAGLQETQYF. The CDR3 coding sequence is TGTGCCAGCAGCAGGAGACTAGCGGGCCTTCAAGAGACCCAGTACTTC. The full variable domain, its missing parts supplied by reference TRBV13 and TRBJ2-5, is AAGVIQSPRHLIKEKRETATLKCYPIPRHDTVYWYQQGPGQDPQFLISFYEKMQSDKGSIPDRFSAQQFSDYHSELNMSSLELGDSALYFCASSRRLAGLQETQYFGPGTRLLVL.

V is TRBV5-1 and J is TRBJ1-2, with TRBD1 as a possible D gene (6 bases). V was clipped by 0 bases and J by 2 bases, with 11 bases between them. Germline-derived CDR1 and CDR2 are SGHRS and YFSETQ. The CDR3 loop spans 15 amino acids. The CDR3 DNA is TGCGCCAGCAGCTTGGTTCGGCAGGGGAACTATGGCTACACCTTC. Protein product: CASSLVRQGNYGYTF. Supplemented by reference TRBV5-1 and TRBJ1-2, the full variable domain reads KAGVTQTPRYLIKTRGQQVTLSCSPISGHRSVSWYQQTPGQGLQFLFEYFSETQRNKGNFPGRFSGRQFSNSRSEMNVSTLELGDSALYLCASSLVRQGNYGYTFGSGTRLTVV.

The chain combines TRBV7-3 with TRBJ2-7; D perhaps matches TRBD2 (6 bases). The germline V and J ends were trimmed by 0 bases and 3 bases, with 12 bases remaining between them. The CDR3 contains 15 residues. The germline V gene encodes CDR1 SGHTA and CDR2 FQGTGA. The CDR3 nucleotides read TGTGCCAGCAGCTTAACCCCTAGCGCGATCTACGAGCAGTACTTC. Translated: CASSLTPSAIYEQYF.

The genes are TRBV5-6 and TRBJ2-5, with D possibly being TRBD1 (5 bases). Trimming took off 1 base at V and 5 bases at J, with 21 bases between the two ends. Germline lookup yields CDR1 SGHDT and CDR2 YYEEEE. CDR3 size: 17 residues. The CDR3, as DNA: TGTGCCAGCAGCTTGATGGGCCAGGGCAAGGGTTACGAGACCCAGTACTTC. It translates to CASSLMGQGKGYETQYF.

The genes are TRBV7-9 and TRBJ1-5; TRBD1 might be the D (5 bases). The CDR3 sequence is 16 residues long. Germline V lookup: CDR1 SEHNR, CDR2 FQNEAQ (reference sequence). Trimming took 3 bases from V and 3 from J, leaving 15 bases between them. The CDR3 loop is CASSFPTEEPNQPQHF. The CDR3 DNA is TGTGCCAGCAGCTTTCCGACAGAGGAGCCCAATCAGCCCCAGCATTTT. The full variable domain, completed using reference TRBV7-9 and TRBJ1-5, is DTGVSQNPRHKITKRGQNVTFRCDPISEHNRLYWYRQTLGQGPEFLTYFQNEAQLEKSRLLSDRFSAERPKGSFSTLEIQRTEQGDSAMYLCASSFPTEEPNQPQHFGDGTRLSIL.

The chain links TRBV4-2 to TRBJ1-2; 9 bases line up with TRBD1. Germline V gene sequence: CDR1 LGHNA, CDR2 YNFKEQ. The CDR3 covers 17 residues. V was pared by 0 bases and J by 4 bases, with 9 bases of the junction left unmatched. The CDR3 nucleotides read TGTGCCAGCAGCCAAGATGGGGGACAGGGAATGGTCTATGGCTACACCTTC. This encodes CASSQDGGQGMVYGYTF.

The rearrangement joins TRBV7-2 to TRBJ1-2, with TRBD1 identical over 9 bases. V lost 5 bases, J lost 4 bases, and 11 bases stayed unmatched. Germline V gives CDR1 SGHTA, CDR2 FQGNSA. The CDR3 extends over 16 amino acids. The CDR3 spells CASSPTPTGGSYGYTF. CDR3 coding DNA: TGTGCCAGCAGCCCTACGCCGACAGGGGGGAGCTATGGCTACACCTTC.

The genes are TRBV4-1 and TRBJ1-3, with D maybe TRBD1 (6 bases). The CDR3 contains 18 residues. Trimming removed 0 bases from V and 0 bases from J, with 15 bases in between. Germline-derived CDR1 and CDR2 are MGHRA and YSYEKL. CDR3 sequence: CASSQEVPRGTSGNTIYF. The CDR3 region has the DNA TGCGCCAGCAGCCAAGAGGTCCCTAGGGGGACCTCTGGAAACACCATATATTTT.

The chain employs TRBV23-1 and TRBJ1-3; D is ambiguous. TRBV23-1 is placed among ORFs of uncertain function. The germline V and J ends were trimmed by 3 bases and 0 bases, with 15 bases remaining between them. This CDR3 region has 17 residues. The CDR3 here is CASSHERASSSGNTIYF. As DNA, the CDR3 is TGCGCCAGCAGTCATGAGAGGGCCTCGAGCTCTGGAAACACCATATATTTT.

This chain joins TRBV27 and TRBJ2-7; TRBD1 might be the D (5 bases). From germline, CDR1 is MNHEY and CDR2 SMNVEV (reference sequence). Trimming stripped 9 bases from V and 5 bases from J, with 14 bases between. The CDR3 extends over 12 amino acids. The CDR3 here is CASRRGLHEQYV. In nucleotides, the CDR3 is TGTGCCAGTCGAAGGGGTCTCCACGAGCAGTACGTC.